This entry features one T cell receptor (beta chain) sequence. Its antigen remains unknown. Stimulation used about 9.5 ug/mL lysate from CMV-infected fibroblasts. Sorted nonresponding memory CD4+ T cells were CD40L-negative, CD69-negative, CD45RO-high. These HIV-1-infected adults initiated suppressive ART in chronic infection. Anti-CD28/CD49d costimulation, CD40-blocking antibody and enfuvirtide were given to CD8-depleted PBMCs for less than 20 hours. This entry belongs to a study of persistence of HIV-infected CD4 T cells. The overall study: Donors had been on suppressive ART for a median of approximately eight years.

From germline, CDR1 is MNHNS and CDR2 SASEGT. The CDR3 spans 12 residues. V dropped 1 base and J dropped 5 bases, with 6 bases sitting between them. Study-level results: Antigen-responding cells were enriched for degenerate expanded CDR3beta sequences.

The immunoSEQ assay was version 4, run in survey mode. The repertoire was sequenced with immunoSEQ multiplex PCR; TCRdb's copy has only in-frame clones and lacks some. The table includes 25,000 to 30,000 clones, around 82% detected once. This sequence joins TRBV6-1 and TRBJ2-7; a possible D gene is TRBD1 (5 bases). Source: CD4+ T cells sorted from PBMCs after roughly 18-hour stimulation, taken from a patient who received antiretroviral therapy. This receptor was taken from an adult woman with HIV who was CMV-seropositive. CDR3 sequence: CASSEVGDEQYV. The CDR3 region has the DNA TGTGCCAGCAGTGAAGTAGGGGACGAGCAGTACGTC.